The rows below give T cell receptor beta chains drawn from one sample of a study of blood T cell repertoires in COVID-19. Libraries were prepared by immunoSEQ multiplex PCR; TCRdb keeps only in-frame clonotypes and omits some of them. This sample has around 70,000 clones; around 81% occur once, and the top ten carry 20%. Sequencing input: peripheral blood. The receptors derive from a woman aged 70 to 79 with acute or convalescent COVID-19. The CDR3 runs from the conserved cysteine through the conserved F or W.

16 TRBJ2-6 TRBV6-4 CASSEGQSSGANVLTF
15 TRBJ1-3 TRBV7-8 CASSFQGASGNTIYF
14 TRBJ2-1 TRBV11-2 CASTREANYNEQFF
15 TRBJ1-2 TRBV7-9 CASSLPWDRNYGYTF
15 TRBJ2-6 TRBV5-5 CASSVTASGANVLTF
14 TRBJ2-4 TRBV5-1 CASSLDIRVNIQYF
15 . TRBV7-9 CASSLVQLGSETQYF
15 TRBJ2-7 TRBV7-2 CASSWASGKSYEQYF
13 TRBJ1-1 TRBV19 CASSVRGVTEAFF
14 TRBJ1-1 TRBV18 CASSLAGANTEAFF
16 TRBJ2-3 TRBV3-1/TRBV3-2 CASSQAGATGLDTQYF
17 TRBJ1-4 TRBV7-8 CASSSPRGGELGLKLFF
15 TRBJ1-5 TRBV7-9 CASSLGHSSNQPQHF
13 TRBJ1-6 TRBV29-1 CSVMTGGNSPLHF
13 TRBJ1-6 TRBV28 CASTRQYNSPLHF
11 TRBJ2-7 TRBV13 CASSLYYEQYF
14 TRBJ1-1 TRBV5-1 CASSSRQGNTEAFF
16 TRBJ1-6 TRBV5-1 CASSLEAGGVNSPLHF
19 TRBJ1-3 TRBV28 CASSPLATPTGLTGNTIYF
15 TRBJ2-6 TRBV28 CASSSGGDGANVLTF
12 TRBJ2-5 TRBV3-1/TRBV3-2 CASSRTGGAQYF
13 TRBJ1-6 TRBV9 CASSVVQNSPLHF
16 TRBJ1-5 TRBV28 CASSTPGRGNNQPQHF
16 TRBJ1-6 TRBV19 CASSALRDNYNSPLHF
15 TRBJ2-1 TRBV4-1 CASSQDSGNYNEQFF
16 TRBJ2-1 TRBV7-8 CASSSHGTGGLNEQFF
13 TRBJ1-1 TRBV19 CASRDDGSTEAFF
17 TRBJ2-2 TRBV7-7 CASSLYPTGTNTGELFF
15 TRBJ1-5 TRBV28 CASSPRDRGSQPQHF
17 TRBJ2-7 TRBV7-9 CASSSLSVRERFYEQYF
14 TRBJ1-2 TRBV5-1 CASRGQGLNYGYTF
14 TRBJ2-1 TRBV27 CASTKLANYNEQFF
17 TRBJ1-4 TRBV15 CATSRGVTSRSNEKLFF
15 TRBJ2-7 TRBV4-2 CASSQEGQEFYEQYF
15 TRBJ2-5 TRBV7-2 CASSSGLESFGTQYF
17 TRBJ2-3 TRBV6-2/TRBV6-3 CASSSPTSGKVADTQYF
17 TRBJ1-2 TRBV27 CASSFVSGGPSNYGYTF
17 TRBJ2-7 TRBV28 CASSSGLAGVSSYEQYF
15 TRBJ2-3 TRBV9 CASSVGTSGRDTQYF
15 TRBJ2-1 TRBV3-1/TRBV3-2 CASSQPSGIVDEQFF
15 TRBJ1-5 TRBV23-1 CASMERQDSNQPQHF
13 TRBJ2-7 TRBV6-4 CASSEFSGAKQYF
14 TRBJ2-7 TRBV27 CASREISGRSEQYF
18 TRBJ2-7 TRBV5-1 CASSLANQGQGATYEQYF
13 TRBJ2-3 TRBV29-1 CSVGSGVTDTQYF
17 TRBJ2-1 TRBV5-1 CASSLVPSSGGDNEQFF
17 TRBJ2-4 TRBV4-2 CASSQDGTGGVRNIQYF
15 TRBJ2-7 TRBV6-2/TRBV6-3 CASSYERVSSYEQYF
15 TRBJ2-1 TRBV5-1 CASSLVRVENNEQFF
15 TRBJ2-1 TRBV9 CASSVRLAGYNEQFF
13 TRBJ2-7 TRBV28 CASRLAGTYEQYF
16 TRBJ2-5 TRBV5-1 CASSGRTSAQVETQYF
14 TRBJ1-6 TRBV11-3 CASSFTGYNSPLHF
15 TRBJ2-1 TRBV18 CASSLGLAGDSEQFF
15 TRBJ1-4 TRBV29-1 CSVGRTGSTNEKLFF
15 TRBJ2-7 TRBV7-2 CASSLAYSGLYEQYF
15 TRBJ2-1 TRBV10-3 CAISPGLSSYNEQFF
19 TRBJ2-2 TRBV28 CASSLLGTSGRRGAGELFF